The present entry profiles one T cell receptor beta chain with its context. The data stem from a study of blood T cell repertoires in COVID-19. CDR3 size: 11 residues. V was clipped by 4 bases and J by 8 bases, with 12 bases between them. Germline CDR1 is SQVTM and CDR2 is ANQGSEA. Clones were read by immunoSEQ multiplex PCR, and TCRdb kept only the in-frame ones, dropping some. This table has approximately 360,000 clones, more than 70% appearing once. The source material was PBMCs or T cells enriched from blood (not recorded which). The chain combines TRBV29-1 with TRBJ2-7, with D maybe TRBD1 (5 bases). The clonotype was recovered from a man aged 35-49 years in a cohort exposed to, infected with or recovered from COVID-19 (not recorded which). Written as DNA, the CDR3 is TGCAGCGTTGTGGTGGGGCGGCAGCAGTACTTC. It translates to CSVVVGRQQYF.